This is a list of T cell receptor beta chains from one sample in a study of regulatory T cells in long-lasting Graves disease. TCRdb reprocessed the multiplex PCR reads via MiXCR and lists one record per CDR3 protein. The sample contains 450,000 to 600,000 distinct CDR3 sequences, about 13% of which appear only once. This sample also appeared in a second study, on T cells in Graves' hyperthyroidism and ophthalmopathy.

The source material was peripheral blood mononuclear cells (PBMCs), sampled at new diagnosis, from a patient treated with antithyroid drugs. The receptors were gathered from a man younger than 40 with Graves disease. The CDR3 runs from the conserved cysteine through the conserved F or W. The order of the fields is V gene, J gene, clone size, D gene, CDR3 protein, CDR3 DNA. D genes are given only for firm matches. Size values are once, few and many counts, or a class for expanded clones, and some rows have none.

TRBV20-1,TRBJ2-7,many,-,CSASIPTLTVLDEQYF,TGCAGTGCTAGTATCCCCACCCTGACCGTTTTGGACGAGCAGTACTTC
TRBV18,TRBJ2-2,-,TRBD1,CASSTTGISVTGELFF,TGTGCCAGCTCAACGACAGGGATCTCAGTCACCGGGGAGCTGTTTTTT
TRBV12-3/TRBV12-4,TRBJ1-6,many,-,CASSLEGSNSPLHF,TGTGCCAGCAGTTTAGAAGGGAGTAATTCACCCCTCCACTTT
TRBV5-6,TRBJ2-2,few,-,CASSLGSGAGELFF,TGTGCCAGCAGCTTGGGGAGTGGGGCCGGGGAGCTGTTTTTT
TRBV6-1,TRBJ2-7,many,TRBD1,CATDRASYEQYF,TGTGCCACCGACAGGGCTTCCTACGAGCAGTACTTC
TRBV19,TRBJ1-1,few,-,CASIYGGTEAFF,TGTGCCAGTATATACGGGGGCACTGAAGCTTTCTTT
TRBV18,TRBJ1-1,few,TRBD1,CASSPEDRELTEAFF,TGTGCCAGCTCACCCGAGGACAGGGAGCTCACTGAAGCTTTCTTT
TRBV18,TRBJ1-1,many,TRBD1,CASSPPDRVNTEAFF,TGTGCCAGCTCACCACCGGACAGGGTGAACACTGAAGCTTTCTTT
TRBV28,TRBJ1-2,few,-,CANSFQNYGYTF,TGTGCCAACAGTTTTCAAAACTATGGCTACACCTTC
TRBV12-3/TRBV12-4,TRBJ2-5,many,-,CASSQLLRPETQYF,TGTGCCAGCAGTCAACTTCTGAGGCCAGAGACCCAGTACTTC
TRBV5-1,TRBJ2-1,few,-,CASKEGGSYNEQFF,TGCGCCAGCAAGGAAGGGGGCTCCTACAATGAGCAGTTCTTC
TRBV3-1,TRBJ2-5,few,-,CASSQIKGLPGGTQYF,TGTGCCAGCAGCCAAATTAAGGGGCTCCCCGGCGGGACCCAGTACTTC
TRBV12-3/TRBV12-4,TRBJ2-3,many,-,CASSDISGSTDTQYF,TGTGCCAGCAGTGACATTAGCGGAAGCACAGATACGCAGTATTTT
TRBV9,TRBJ2-2,-,TRBD2,CASSGRLAGDTGELFF,TGTGCCAGCAGCGGGAGACTAGCGGGAGACACCGGGGAGCTGTTTTTT
TRBV28,TRBJ1-4,many,-,CASSLRGDFNEKLFF,TGTGCCAGCAGCCTCCGTGGGGACTTCAATGAAAAACTGTTTTTT
TRBV29-1,TRBJ2-2,many,-,CSAGTGNTGELFF,TGCAGCGCAGGGACTGGGAACACCGGGGAGCTGTTTTTT
TRBV20-1,TRBJ2-1,many,-,CSASGHPGDEQFF,TGCAGTGCCTCCGGCCACCCGGGGGATGAGCAGTTCTTC
TRBV9,TRBJ2-6,-,-,CASSPPGRANVLTF,TGTGCCAGCAGCCCACCGGGGAGGGCCAACGTCCTGACTTTC
TRBV6-2/TRBV6-3,TRBJ2-5,-,TRBD2,CASSYMGGETQYF,TGTGCCAGCAGTTACATGGGGGGGGAGACCCAGTACTTC
TRBV4-1,TRBJ1-1,-,TRBD1,CASSQAGRGPPEAFF,TGCGCCAGCAGCCAAGCCGGCAGGGGGCCTCCTGAAGCTTTCTTT
TRBV7-9,TRBJ1-2,many,-,CASAPRRIGVNGYTF,TGTGCCAGCGCTCCCCGCAGGATAGGGGTCAATGGCTACACCTTC
TRBV24-1,TRBJ2-3,-,-,CATSDSDRFGADTQYF,TGTGCCACCAGTGATTCCGACAGATTCGGGGCAGATACGCAGTATTTT
TRBV6-1,TRBJ2-2,many,TRBD2,CASSSGKGRELFF,TGTGCCAGCAGTAGCGGGAAGGGGCGGGAGCTGTTTTTT
TRBV29-1,TRBJ2-7,few,TRBD1,CSAETGTGVLKGEQYF,TGCAGCGCAGAAACCGGGACAGGGGTTCTAAAGGGGGAGCAGTACTTC
TRBV30,TRBJ1-4,-,-,CAWSVLGLVRGEKLFF,TGTGCCTGGAGTGTTCTAGGCTTGGTTCGCGGTGAAAAACTGTTTTTT
TRBV3-1,TRBJ1-3,-,-,CASSQMTGSSGNTIYF,TGTGCCAGCAGCCAAATGACAGGCAGCTCTGGAAACACCATATATTTT
TRBV12-3/TRBV12-4,TRBJ1-5,many,TRBD1,CASSLAGSRGRNQPQHF,TGTGCCAGCAGTTTAGCGGGTTCCAGGGGGCGCAATCAGCCCCAGCATTTT
TRBV7-7,TRBJ2-5,many,-,CASSLVSSSLQETQYF,TGTGCTAGCAGCTTAGTGTCGTCATCCCTCCAAGAGACCCAGTACTTC
TRBV4-1,TRBJ2-1,-,TRBD2,CASSHSPGTSGNEQFF,TGCGCCAGCAGCCACTCGCCCGGGACTAGCGGCAATGAGCAGTTCTTC
TRBV18,TRBJ1-4,many,-,CASSPLGGSDEKLFF,TGTGCCAGCTCACCACTCGGAGGGTCAGACGAAAAACTGTTTTTT
TRBV15,TRBJ2-7,few,TRBD2,CATSPGLAGESGYEQYF,TGTGCCACCAGCCCGGGACTAGCGGGAGAGAGTGGCTACGAGCAGTACTTC
TRBV29-1,TRBJ1-1,many,-,CSVESPGEGTEAFF,TGCAGCGTTGAATCCCCAGGGGAGGGCACTGAAGCTTTCTTT
TRBV2,TRBJ2-7,many,TRBD1,CASRFDRVSYEQYF,TGTGCCAGCAGATTCGACAGGGTCTCCTACGAGCAGTACTTC
TRBV2,TRBJ2-5,many,-,CASSGRDQETQYF,TGTGCCAGCAGTGGGAGGGACCAAGAGACCCAGTACTTC
TRBV29-1,TRBJ2-1,-,-,CSVGRDGNNEQFF,TGCAGCGTTGGCAGGGACGGAAACAATGAGCAGTTCTTC
TRBV10-1,TRBJ2-1,many,-,CASSELQGTPSYNEQFF,TGCGCCAGCAGTGAGTTGCAGGGCACTCCCTCCTACAATGAGCAGTTCTTC
TRBV12-3/TRBV12-4,TRBJ2-5,many,-,CGQETQYF,TGTGGGCAAGAGACCCAGTACTTC
TRBV12-3/TRBV12-4,TRBJ1-5,many,TRBD1,CASSFETGANQPQHF,TGTGCCAGCAGTTTCGAGACAGGGGCCAATCAGCCCCAGCATTTT
TRBV7-6,TRBJ2-1,many,TRBD2,CASSQGTRVHEQFF,TGTGCCAGCAGTCAGGGGACTAGAGTCCATGAGCAGTTCTTC
TRBV5-1,TRBJ1-3,many,-,CASSLEGIKAGNTIYF,TGCGCCAGCAGCCTGGAGGGGATCAAGGCTGGAAACACCATATATTTT
TRBV7-2,TRBJ1-2,-,TRBD1,CASNLGRGGWGYGYTF,TGTGCCAGCAATTTGGGTAGAGGGGGCTGGGGCTATGGCTACACCTTC
TRBV19,TRBJ1-1,-,-,CASSIYQGETEAFF,TGTGCCAGTAGTATATATCAGGGAGAGACTGAAGCTTTCTTT
TRBV12-3/TRBV12-4,TRBJ1-2,many,-,CASSPGYGYTF,TGTGCCAGCAGTCCAGGGTATGGCTACACCTTC
TRBV29-1,TRBJ2-5,many,-,CSVPRGIQETQYF,TGCAGCGTTCCCCGGGGGATCCAAGAGACCCAGTACTTC
TRBV5-1,TRBJ2-6,many,-,CASTIQAVMFSGANVLTF,TGCGCCAGCACGATTCAGGCCGTCATGTTCTCTGGGGCCAACGTCCTGACTTTC
TRBV10-3,TRBJ2-7,many,TRBD2,CATSRTSGGSTYEQYF,TGTGCCACCTCACGTACTAGCGGGGGTTCCACCTACGAGCAGTACTTC
TRBV18,TRBJ2-1,few,TRBD1,CASSLGQGANEQFF,TGTGCCAGCTCACTGGGACAGGGAGCAAATGAGCAGTTCTTC
TRBV27,TRBJ1-2,many,TRBD1,CASSFDRVGYGYTF,TGTGCCAGCAGTTTCGACAGGGTCGGCTATGGCTACACCTTC
TRBV12-3/TRBV12-4,TRBJ2-1,many,-,CASSLRGANEQFF,TGTGCCAGCAGTTTACGTGGCGCCAATGAGCAGTTCTTC
TRBV7-9,TRBJ2-2,many,-,CASSGGDSAKLNTGELFF,TGTGCCAGCAGCGGAGGGGACAGTGCGAAGCTAAACACCGGGGAGCTGTTTTTT
TRBV7-9,TRBJ1-1,-,TRBD1,CAGGDRGSANTEAFF,TGTGCCGGGGGAGACAGGGGGTCGGCGAACACTGAAGCTTTCTTT
TRBV6-1,TRBJ1-2,many,-,CASIGGNGGGYGYTF,TGTGCCAGCATAGGAGGAAACGGGGGGGGCTATGGCTACACCTTC
TRBV24-1,TRBJ1-5,many,-,CATSDLGGPQHF,TGTGCCACCAGTGATTTGGGGGGGCCCCAGCATTTT
TRBV28,TRBJ2-3,many,-,CASSSTGTGDTQYF,TGTGCCAGCAGTTCGACCGGGACTGGAGATACGCAGTATTTT
TRBV15,TRBJ2-3,many,TRBD2,CATSRELAEADTQYF,TGTGCCACCAGCAGAGAACTAGCGGAAGCAGATACGCAGTATTTT